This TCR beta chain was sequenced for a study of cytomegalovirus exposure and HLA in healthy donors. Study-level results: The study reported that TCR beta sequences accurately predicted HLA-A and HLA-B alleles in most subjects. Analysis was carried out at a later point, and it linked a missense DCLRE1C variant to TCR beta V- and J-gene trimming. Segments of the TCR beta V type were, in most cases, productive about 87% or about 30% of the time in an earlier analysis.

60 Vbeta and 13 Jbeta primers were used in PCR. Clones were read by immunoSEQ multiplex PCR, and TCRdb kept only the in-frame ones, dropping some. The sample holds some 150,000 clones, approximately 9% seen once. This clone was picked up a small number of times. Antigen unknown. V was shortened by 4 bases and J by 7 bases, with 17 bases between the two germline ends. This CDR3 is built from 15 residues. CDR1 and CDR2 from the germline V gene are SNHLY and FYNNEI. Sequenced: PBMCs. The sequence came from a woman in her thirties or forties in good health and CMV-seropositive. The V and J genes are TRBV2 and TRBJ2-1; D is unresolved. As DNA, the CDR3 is TGTGCCAGCAGTGTTAGGTACAGCCTCGCGAATGAGCAGTTCTTC. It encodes CASSVRYSLANEQFF.